The 32 T cell receptor beta chains presented below share a single source sample, sequenced in a study of T cell responses to AZD1222 COVID-19 vaccine. Sequencing used immunoSEQ multiplex PCR; TCRdb keeps in-frame clones, though not all of them. The data contain some 110,000 clones, almost 90% of them singletons. The specimen comprised peripheral blood, sampled on day 0 of AZD1222 vaccination. These receptors all come from an adult in good health.

The chain recombines TRBV3-1 (or the pseudogene TRBV3-2) with TRBJ1-4, with unresolved D. The germline V gene encodes CDR1 LGHDT and CDR2 YNNKEL (reference sequence). V lost 0 bases, J lost 3 bases, and 8 bases lay in between. The CDR3 runs to 15 residues. The CDR3 coding sequence is TGTGCCAGCAGCCAAGATATGGCGGCTAATGAAAAACTGTTTTTT. Amino acid sequence: CASSQDMAANEKLFF.

The chain's CDR3 is CASSRSGSVPGELFF. The DNA for the CDR3 is TGTGCCAGCAGCCGTAGCGGGAGCGTTCCCGGGGAGCTGTTTTTT. The chain joins TRBV3-1 (or the pseudogene TRBV3-2) to TRBJ2-2; 9 bases agree with TRBD2. The CDR3 has 15 residues. Per germline, CDR1 LGHDT and CDR2 YNNKEL (reference sequence). J lost 6 bases, V lost 4 bases, and 6 bases had no gene match.

The chain joins TRBV5-4 to TRBJ2-5; 9 positions match TRBD1. The junction had 12 bases not matched to a gene; V was cut back by 5 bases and J by 4 bases. Looked up from germline, CDR1 is SGHNT and CDR2 is YYREEE (reference sequence). The CDR3 has 16 amino acids. The CDR3 here is CASRLYRDRVGETQYF. The CDR3 DNA is TGTGCCAGCAGATTATACCGGGACAGGGTGGGAGAGACCCAGTACTTC.

This clone has just one count. V gene TRBV6-5 combines with J gene TRBJ2-3; D ambiguous. The CDR3 has 11 residues. The V and J ends lost 2 bases and 4 bases respectively, with 1 base between them. Germline V gene data show CDR1 as MNHEY and CDR2 as SVGAGI. CDR3 nucleotides: TGTGCCAGCAGTTACGCAGATACGCAGTATTTT. Encoded protein: CASSYADTQYF.

The table lists this clone with a few counts. The junction differs from germline at one of its ends, possibly a read error. The chain couples TRBV19 to TRBJ2-1; TRBD1 agrees at 12 bases. The CDR3 contains 14 residues. Germline CDR1 reads LNHDA; CDR2 reads SQIVND (reference sequence). The CDR3 nucleotides are TGTGCCAGTAGTATCCCCGGGACAGGGGGCCTTAGGATCTTC. Its protein product is CASSIPGTGGLRIF.

The J gene is TRBJ2-1, the V gene TRBV7-3; 8 bases align to TRBD2. Germline CDR1 is SGHTA and CDR2 is FQGTGA. CDR3 length: 15 amino acids. With 0 bases clipped from V and 10 bases from J, the junction kept 8 bases outside the gene matches. The CDR3 sequence: CASSLTSGGQKEQFF. The CDR3 DNA sequence: TGTGCCAGCAGCTTAACATCGGGAGGGCAAAAGGAGCAGTTCTTC.

The J gene is TRBJ1-4, the V gene TRBV19; D is uncertain. Germline CDR1 LNHDA, CDR2 SQIVND (reference sequence). There are 13 residues in the CDR3. Deletions cut 3 bases from V and 8 bases from J, with 10 bases between. The CDR3, as DNA: TGTGCCAGTAGTATCCGGAGAGACGAAAAACTGTTTTTT. Translation: CASSIRRDEKLFF.

This chain links TRBV6-6 with TRBJ1-6, with TRBD1 identical over 8 bases. Per germline, CDR1 MNHNY and CDR2 SVGAGI (reference sequence). V lost 6 bases, J lost 7 bases, and 2 bases stayed unmatched. The length of the CDR3 is 13 residues. The CDR3: CASSTGGNSPLHF. The CDR3 coding sequence is TGTGCCAGCAGCACAGGGGGAAATTCACCCCTCCACTTT.

The chain has TRBV10-2 and TRBJ2-1, with 8 bases that match TRBD2. The ends lost 0 bases at V and 4 bases at J; junction bases unmatched: 8. The germline V gene has CDR1 WSHSY and CDR2 SAAADI. The CDR3 is 17 amino acids. Here the CDR3 reads CASSESHGRAAYNEQFF. In nucleotides, the CDR3 is TGCGCCAGCAGTGAGTCGCACGGGAGGGCGGCTTACAATGAGCAGTTCTTC.

The chain carries TRBV30 and TRBJ2-3; unclear D gene. Germline-derived CDR1 and CDR2 are GTSNPN and SVGIG (reference sequence). Deletions cut 0 bases from V and 1 base from J, with 5 bases between. CDR3 length: 13 amino acids. The CDR3 DNA reads as TGTGCCTGGAGTGTAACAGGCACAGATACGCAGTATTTT. This sequence encodes CAWSVTGTDTQYF.

The chain employs TRBV24-1 and TRBJ2-3; D is unresolved. Germline V lookup: CDR1 KGHDR, CDR2 SFDVKD. V lost 9 bases, J lost 2 bases, and 8 bases lay in between. CDR3 length: 12 amino acids. The CDR3 nucleotides are TGTGCCACCTCCGGTGTCACAGATACGCAGTATTTT. Its translation: CATSGVTDTQYF.

In the case of this clone: A read error may account for a junction end that differs from germline. The V call is TRBV7-7, the J call TRBJ2-2; D is unclear. The CDR3 has 13 residues. Germline-derived CDR1 and CDR2 are SSHAT and FNYEAQ (reference sequence). The CDR3 reads CASSLERTGELFF. The CDR3 bases are TGTGCTAGCAGCTTAGAGAGAACCGGGGAGCTGTTTTTT.

The chain uses TRBV28 and TRBJ1-2, with 10 nucleotides matching TRBD1. CDR1 MDHEN and CDR2 SYDVKM come from the germline V gene. The CDR3 is 15 amino acids. Trimming removed 5 bases from V and 2 bases from J; junction bases left unmatched: 5. The CDR3 region has the DNA TGTGCCAGCAGTGTGCCGGGACAGGGGAACTATGGCTACACCTTC. Protein sequence: CASSVPGQGNYGYTF.

The V call is TRBV3-1 (or the pseudogene TRBV3-2), the J call TRBJ1-1, with D unclear. Germline V CDR1 and CDR2: LGHDT, YNNKEL (reference sequence). The V and J ends lost 2 bases and 3 bases respectively, with 13 bases between them. The CDR3 consists of 15 residues. DNA of the CDR3: TGTGCCAGCAGCCAATTGCGCGGGGTATACACTGAAGCTTTCTTT. Amino acid sequence: CASSQLRGVYTEAFF.

The V call is TRBV3-1 (or the pseudogene TRBV3-2), the J call TRBJ2-3, with unresolved D. The V and J ends lost 2 bases and 2 bases respectively, with 11 bases between them. CDR3 length: 15 amino acids. Germline V gene data show CDR1 as LGHDT and CDR2 as YNNKEL (reference sequence). CDR3 in DNA: TGTGCCAGCAGCCAAAGGACCGGTTCCACAGATACGCAGTATTTT. This translates into CASSQRTGSTDTQYF.

The chain has TRBV7-8 and TRBJ2-7; 8 bases are shared with TRBD2. Germline V lookup: CDR1 SGHVS, CDR2 FQNEAQ. After removal of 4 bases from V and 2 bases from J, the junction contained 10 bases not matched to a gene. The CDR3 covers 16 residues. The DNA for the CDR3 is TGTGCCAGCAGCTCCTATCCGGGGGGGAATACCTACGAGCAGTACTTC. This encodes CASSSYPGGNTYEQYF.

CDR3 region: CATSGGTGADNEQFF. DNA of the CDR3: TGTGCCACCAGTGGCGGGACAGGGGCGGACAATGAGCAGTTCTTC. The chain carries TRBV24-1 and TRBJ2-1; 10 bases map to TRBD1. This CDR3 is 15 amino acids long. The ends lost 5 bases at V and 5 bases at J; junction bases unmatched: 5. Germline V gene data show CDR1 as KGHDR and CDR2 as SFDVKD.

The chain joins TRBV5-1 to TRBJ1-1, with D hard to call. CDR1 and CDR2 (germline): SGHRS, YFSETQ. With 5 bases removed from V and 1 base from J, the gap between germline ends came to 3 bases. The length of the CDR3 is 11 residues. The CDR3 loop is CASRRNTEAFF. As DNA, the CDR3 is TGCGCCAGCAGGAGGAACACTGAAGCTTTCTTT.

This clone was seen once. This chain connects TRBV6-6 to TRBJ2-7, with D possibly being TRBD1 (6 bases). Germline V lookup: CDR1 MNHNY, CDR2 SVGAGI (reference sequence). Deletions cut 4 bases from V and 4 bases from J, with 17 bases between. This CDR3 region has 15 residues. DNA of the CDR3: TGTGCCAGCAGTTCTACCTCAGGGGATCGGTACGAGCAGTACTTC. Its protein product is CASSSTSGDRYEQYF.

This chain uses TRBV19 with TRBJ2-3, with TRBD2 matching over 7 bases. Germline-derived CDR1 and CDR2 are LNHDA and SQIVND (reference sequence). The CDR3 runs to 13 residues. The J segment lost 3 bases and the V segment lost 6 bases, leaving 3 bases of the junction unmatched. The CDR3 DNA reads TGTGCCAGTAGACTAGCGAATACAGATACGCAGTATTTT. It specifies CASRLANTDTQYF.

The rearrangement joins TRBV12-3 or TRBV12-4 to TRBJ2-7; no clear D. Trimming took 1 base from V and 9 from J, leaving 7 bases between them. The CDR3 runs 11 residues. The CDR3 loop is CASSLDVRQYF. Written as DNA, the CDR3 is TGTGCCAGCAGTTTAGACGTCAGGCAGTACTTC.

Here the CDR3 DNA reads TGTGCCACCTCCCAGGAGTTCTATGGCTACACCTTC. This codes for CATSQEFYGYTF. V and J are TRBV2 and TRBJ1-2; no clear D. The CDR3 contains 12 residues. Trimming stripped 10 bases from V and 4 bases from J, with 13 bases between. The V gene's germline CDR1 is SNHLY and CDR2 FYNNEI.

Only one count was recorded for this clone. The chain uses TRBV12-5 and TRBJ2-1; D possibly matches TRBD1 or TRBD2 (5 bases each). Trimming removed 1 base at V and 7 bases at J, with 11 bases between. CDR3 length equals 14 residues. Germline CDR1 LGHNT, CDR2 FRNRAP. The CDR3: CASGLAGTSNEQFF. CDR3 in DNA: TGTGCTAGTGGTTTGGCCGGGACCTCTAATGAGCAGTTCTTC.

This chain joins TRBV18 and TRBJ2-1, with TRBD2 identical over 14 bases. V lost 1 base, J lost 8 bases, and 4 bases stayed unmatched. The CDR3 spans 16 residues. Germline loops: CDR1 KGHSH, CDR2 LQKENI. CDR3 DNA sequence: TGTGCCAGCTCACCACGTGGACTAGCGGGAGGCGATGAGCAGTTCTTC. It is translated as CASSPRGLAGGDEQFF. Full variable domain (rest looked up from reference TRBV18 and TRBJ2-1): NAGVMQNPRHLVRRRGQEARLRCSPMKGHSHVYWYRQLPEEGLKFMVYLQKENIIDESGMPKERFSAEFPKEGPSILRIQQVVRGDSAAYFCASSPRGLAGGDEQFFGPGTRLTVL.

The chain recombines TRBV6-5 with TRBJ1-1, with no clear D. Trimming removed 0 bases at V and 4 bases at J, with 6 bases between. Germline V CDR1 and CDR2: MNHEY, SVGAGI. This CDR3 has 13 residues. CDR3 amino acids: CASSYSSFTEAFF. As DNA, the CDR3 is TGTGCCAGCAGTTACTCGTCTTTCACTGAAGCTTTCTTT.

This clone was seen repeatedly, ten times or more. This chain uses TRBV23-1 with TRBJ1-5; TRBD1 matches 8 bases. TRBV23-1 belongs to the ORF category, with a function that is uncertain. V dropped 2 bases and J dropped 2; count of bases not matched to a gene: 8. The length of the CDR3 is 17 residues. DNA of the CDR3: TGCGCCAGCAGTCAAGCAGGGGGCACCCAGGGCAATCAGCCCCAGCATTTT. It is translated as CASSQAGGTQGNQPQHF.

The CDR3, as DNA: TGTGCCACCAGCAAGAGGGGGGGGCTTGGGACTGAAGCTTTCTTT. Its protein is CATSKRGGLGTEAFF. The chain employs TRBV15 and TRBJ1-1, with D tentatively TRBD1 (6 bases). CDR3 length: 15 amino acids. CDR1 and CDR2 from the germline V gene are LNHNV and YYDKDF (reference sequence). V shed 4 bases and J shed 5 bases, with 17 bases lying between them.

The chain links TRBV27 to TRBJ2-7; TRBD2 aligns across 12 bases. The CDR3 extends over 17 amino acids. The germline gives CDR1 MNHEY, CDR2 SMNVEV (reference sequence). The trim removed 2 bases at V and 2 bases at J, leaving 7 bases unmatched. The CDR3 coding sequence is TGTGCCAGCAGTTTACTAGCGGGAGGGCCAGAAACCTACGAGCAGTACTTC. Amino acid sequence: CASSLLAGGPETYEQYF.

This chain links TRBV7-8 with TRBJ2-7; D ambiguous. The CDR3 runs to 14 residues. Trimming pared 0 bases from V and 2 bases from J, leaving 8 bases between. CDR1 and CDR2 (germline): SGHVS, FQNEAQ. Written as DNA, the CDR3 is TGTGCCAGCAGCTTAGCTCCCGGAGCCTACGAGCAGTACTTC. It codes for CASSLAPGAYEQYF. The variable domain in full, with the rest retrieved from reference TRBV7-8 and TRBJ2-7, is GAGVSQSPRYKVAKRGQDVALRCDPISGHVSLFWYQQALGQGPEFLTYFQNEAQLDKSGLPSDRFFAERPEGSVSTLKIQRTQQEDSAVYLCASSLAPGAYEQYFGPGTRLTVT.

The V and J genes are TRBV7-6 and TRBJ1-5; tentatively, D is TRBD1 (5 bases). Germline values: CDR1 SGHVS, CDR2 FNYEAQ. V shed 5 bases and J shed 6 bases, with 20 bases lying between them. The CDR3 totals 16 residues. CDR3 nucleotide sequence: TGTGCCAGCAGCCTGTTCCAGGGCATGGGGAGTCAGCCCCAGCATTTT. It codes for CASSLFQGMGSQPQHF.

The chain uses TRBV7-9 and TRBJ2-7; the match to TRBD1 covers 10 bases. V shed 4 bases and J 5 bases; nucleotides not matched to a gene: 8. The germline V gene encodes CDR1 SEHNR and CDR2 FQNEAQ (reference sequence). This CDR3 region has 15 residues. This CDR3 reads CASSSRLGTGDEQYF. The CDR3 DNA reads as TGTGCCAGCAGCTCGAGACTCGGGACAGGGGACGAGCAGTACTTC.

This clone was observed a few times. CDR3 sequence reads: CASSLQGSNQPQHF. The CDR3 DNA is TGTGCCAGCAGTTTACAGGGTAGCAATCAGCCCCAGCATTTT. The chain couples TRBV27 to TRBJ1-5; D may be TRBD1 (5 bases). The CDR3 runs 14 residues. Germline V CDR1 and CDR2: MNHEY, SMNVEV (reference sequence). Trimming took 2 bases from V and 0 from J, leaving 5 bases between them.